The rows below give T cell receptor beta chains drawn from one sample of a study of T-cell memory formation after mild COVID-19. TCRdb called the 5' RACE reads again in MiXCR, with one record for every CDR3 protein. This table has over 120,000 distinct CDR3 sequences, around 25% appearing once. Sequencing input: PBMCs or a T cell subset sorted from them (not recorded which). All receptors derive from an adult woman who had mild COVID-19 (a few samples of this study predate the infection). Cell type and time point are not known. Both conserved end residues are part of each CDR3. Fields, in order: CDR3 protein, V gene, clone size, D gene, J gene. A D gene is named only where the DNA matches it firmly. Where a row states a size, it is once, few, many or the class of an expanded clone; other rows omit it.

CDR3: CATGTPQRDNEQFF; V: TRBV2; size: NA; D: NA; J: TRBJ2-1
CDR3: CASSPRAGGHNEQFF; V: TRBV13; size: few; D: TRBD1; J: TRBJ2-1
CDR3: CASSYGRNNEQFF; V: TRBV6-2/TRBV6-3; size: NA; D: NA; J: TRBJ2-1
CDR3: CASSLDSYNYGYTF; V: TRBV5-8; size: NA; D: NA; J: TRBJ1-2
CDR3: CSARSGTDNSPLHF; V: TRBV20-1; size: NA; D: TRBD1; J: TRBJ1-6
CDR3: CASSLGGEIDTQYF; V: TRBV13; size: NA; D: NA; J: TRBJ2-3
CDR3: CATSPRGGGAADTQYF; V: TRBV15; size: NA; D: NA; J: TRBJ2-3
CDR3: CASSLRGGENSYEQYF; V: TRBV27; size: NA; D: NA; J: TRBJ2-7
CDR3: CASSYGGWRVTNTGELFF; V: TRBV6-5; size: few; D: NA; J: TRBJ2-2
CDR3: CASSFLGLAGGYEQYF; V: TRBV5-6; size: few; D: TRBD2; J: TRBJ2-7
CDR3: CASSQDLMTGAPTGELFF; V: TRBV4-3; size: few; D: TRBD1; J: TRBJ2-2